These 30 T cell receptor beta chains share one sample of origin, sequenced in a study of vaccination effects on CD4 cells after COVID-19. These TCRs are of unknown antigen specificity. With the ViraFEST assay, the study expanded antigen-specific CD4+ T cells using viral peptide pools, then sequenced them. Investigators separated out CD4+ T cells once 9 to 11 days of culture had passed. The healthy vaccine recipients, who had no prior SARS-CoV-2 infection, showed negative nucleocapsid antibodies. Profiling relied on immunoSEQ multiplex PCR, and the TCRdb table lists in-frame clones only, not all of them. Among more than 20,000 clones listed, around 72% were seen once. The source material was CD4+ T cells from PBMCs cultured with HCoV-NL63 spike peptides, sampled before COVID-19 vaccination. These receptors came from a human donor who received a COVID-19 vaccine.

The V gene is TRBV27, the J gene TRBJ2-1, with TRBD1 identical over 9 bases. Trimming cost V 5 bases and J 6 bases; bases outside gene matches: 8. The CDR3 length is 15 residues. Germline V gives CDR1 MNHEY, CDR2 SMNVEV (reference sequence). The CDR3 protein is CASSPILDRGNEQFF. The CDR3 DNA follows: TGTGCCAGCAGTCCAATCCTGGACAGGGGCAATGAGCAGTTCTTC.

This chain uses TRBV5-1 with TRBJ1-2; 9 nucleotides agree with TRBD1. The CDR3 length is 16 residues. Germline trimming cut 5 bases from V and 5 bases from J; bases unmatched to any gene: 13. In germline, CDR1 is SGHRS, CDR2 YFSETQ. CDR3 nucleotide sequence: TGCGCCAGCAGTGAACCGGGACAGGGTCCTTCTTATGGCTACACCTTC. The encoded protein is CASSEPGQGPSYGYTF.

This clone was seen a single time. In DNA form, the CDR3 reads TGTGCCAGCAGCCAACTCATCGGGACAGGGGGCACTGAAGCTTTCTTT. Protein product: CASSQLIGTGGTEAFF. The V and J genes are TRBV4-2 and TRBJ1-1; 11 nucleotides agree with TRBD1. J gave up 4 bases and V 2 bases, and 6 bases lay outside the gene matches. CDR1 is LGHNA, CDR2 YNFKEQ, per germline. The CDR3 has 16 amino acids.

This chain connects TRBV19 to TRBJ2-1; 8 bases fit TRBD2. V trimming: 1 base; J trimming: 13 bases; junction bases outside the gene matches: 9. The germline CDR1 and CDR2 sequences are LNHDA and SQIVND (reference sequence). The CDR3 consists of 14 residues. CDR3 protein: CASSIALTSGLQFF. Written as DNA, the CDR3 is TGTGCCAGTAGTATAGCCCTAACTAGCGGCTTACAGTTCTTC.

The chain joins TRBV18 to TRBJ2-1; D unresolved. CDR3 length: 15 residues. Trimming removed 2 bases from V and 3 bases from J, with 11 bases in between. Per the germline V gene, CDR1 is KGHSH and CDR2 is LQKENI. The CDR3 sequence is CASSPRQGRYNEQFF. The CDR3 DNA follows: TGTGCCAGCTCACCAAGGCAAGGACGCTACAATGAGCAGTTCTTC.

This clone was counted a single time. The chain combines TRBV11-1 with TRBJ2-1, with D possibly being TRBD1 (5 bases). Trimming took 5 bases from V and 6 from J, leaving 11 bases between them. The CDR3 contains 13 residues. Germline loops: CDR1 SGHAT, CDR2 FQDESV (reference sequence). This chain's CDR3 is CASSRPQGNEQFF. The CDR3 DNA is TGTGCCAGCAGCAGACCTCAGGGCAATGAGCAGTTCTTC.

The CDR3 protein is CACLMGTGSYEQYF. Here the CDR3 DNA reads TGTGCCTGCCTGATGGGGACAGGGTCTTACGAGCAGTACTTC. This chain uses TRBV30 with TRBJ2-7, with 9 bases matching TRBD1. The junction had 10 bases not matched to a gene; V was cut back by 6 bases and J by 4 bases. Looked up from germline, CDR1 is GTSNPN and CDR2 is SVGIG (reference sequence). The CDR3 sequence is 14 residues long.

The rearrangement links TRBV5-4 to TRBJ1-1; possibly TRBD1 for D (5 bases). V was cut by 4 bases and J by 0 bases, with 13 bases left in between. The CDR3 runs to 15 residues. Germline CDR1 is SGHNT and CDR2 is YYREEE (reference sequence). CDR3: CASSLPTEMNTEAFF. DNA of the CDR3: TGTGCCAGCAGCCTCCCGACAGAGATGAACACTGAAGCTTTCTTT.

J is TRBJ2-2 and V is TRBV10-3; either TRBD1 or TRBD2 may supply D (5 bases each). Germline CDR1 and CDR2: ENHRY and SYGVKD. The V and J ends lost 7 bases and 5 bases respectively, with 17 bases between them. The length of the CDR3 is 15 residues. In nucleotides, the CDR3 is TGTGCCATCACCGCCGGGACCGATACTACCGGGGAGCTGTTTTTT. Translated: CAITAGTDTTGELFF.

The V call is TRBV5-1, the J call TRBJ2-7, with a possible D match to TRBD1 (6 bases). Germline assignment: CDR1 SGHRS and CDR2 YFSETQ. V dropped 5 bases and J dropped 1 base, with 13 bases sitting between them. This CDR3 is 14 amino acids long. CDR3 protein: CASRLTGSSYEQYF. CDR3 nucleotide sequence: TGCGCCAGCAGGCTTACAGGGTCGTCCTACGAGCAGTACTTC.

The chain has TRBV6-5 and TRBJ1-2; 9 bases agree with TRBD1. This CDR3 comprises 15 residues. Germline V CDR1 and CDR2: MNHEY, SVGAGI. The trim removed 1 base at V and 5 bases at J, leaving 5 bases unmatched. The CDR3: CASSYYGTGSYGYTF. CDR3 nucleotides: TGTGCCAGCAGTTACTACGGGACAGGGTCATATGGCTACACCTTC.

V gene TRBV18 combines with J gene TRBJ1-3; 8 positions match TRBD1. The junction had 4 bases not matched to a gene; V was cut back by 6 bases and J by 0 bases. The germline V gene has CDR1 KGHSH and CDR2 LQKENI. The CDR3 is 15 residues long. CDR3 loop: CASSSTGDSGNTIYF. For the CDR3, the DNA is TGTGCCAGCTCCTCGACAGGGGACTCTGGAAACACCATATATTTT.

The rearrangement links TRBV7-9 to TRBJ1-2, with 7 bases matching TRBD1. The CDR3 contains 14 residues. V shed 5 bases, J shed 3 bases, and the junction held 6 bases outside the gene matches. Germline assignment: CDR1 SEHNR and CDR2 FQNEAQ (reference sequence). CDR3 residues: CASSPGTDYYGYTF. The CDR3 DNA follows: TGTGCCAGCAGCCCCGGGACAGACTACTATGGCTACACCTTC.

The chain joins TRBV10-2 to TRBJ2-7; tentatively, D is TRBD2 (5 bases). The germline V gene encodes CDR1 WSHSY and CDR2 SAAADI. The CDR3 loop spans 15 amino acids. Trimming removed 7 bases at V and 3 bases at J, with 19 bases between. The CDR3 DNA sequence: TGCGCCAGCACCTCCCCAGCGGTTTACGTCTACGAGCAGTACTTC. Protein: CASTSPAVYVYEQYF.

The rearrangement uses TRBV12-5 and TRBJ1-4, with a tentative D call TRBD1 (6 bases). Germline-derived CDR1 and CDR2 are LGHNT and FRNRAP. The CDR3 is made up of 14 amino acids. Deletions cut 3 bases from V and 4 bases from J, with 9 bases between. The CDR3 DNA reads TGTGCTAGTGGTTTTGGAGGGGGTAATGAAAAACTGTTTTTT. It translates to CASGFGGGNEKLFF.

This chain links TRBV3-1 (or the pseudogene TRBV3-2) with TRBJ2-7; 8 positions agree with TRBD2. This CDR3 contains 15 residues. With V trimmed by 0 bases and J by 7 bases, 8 bases remained unmatched. CDR1 is LGHDT, CDR2 YNNKEL, per germline (reference sequence). CDR3 coding DNA: TGTGCCAGCAGCCAAGATACCCTGCCGGGGGGGGAGCAGTACTTC. Its translation: CASSQDTLPGGEQYF.

This clone was recorded a few times. The rearrangement uses TRBV10-1 and TRBJ2-1; D is possibly TRBD2 (5 bases). V lost 6 bases and J lost 5, with 17 bases in between. The CDR3 extends over 15 amino acids. The germline V gene encodes CDR1 WNHNN and CDR2 SYGVQD (reference sequence). The CDR3 DNA is TGCGCCAGCAGCGGTCCAGTGACTACCCACAATGAGCAGTTCTTC. It codes for CASSGPVTTHNEQFF.

V is TRBV5-6 and J is TRBJ1-2; 9 positions match TRBD1. The junction had 7 bases not matched to a gene; V was cut back by 3 bases and J by 7 bases. The CDR3 has 14 residues. The germline gives CDR1 SGHDT, CDR2 YYEEEE. This CDR3 reads CASSYGQGLPGYTF. The CDR3 coding sequence is TGTGCCAGCAGCTATGGACAGGGGTTGCCTGGCTACACCTTC. The complete variable domain, with remaining parts taken from reference TRBV5-6 and TRBJ1-2, reads DAGVTQSPTHLIKTRGQQVTLRCSPKSGHDTVSWYQQALGQGPQFIFQYYEEEERQRGNFPDRFSGHQFPNYSSELNVNALLLGDSALYLCASSYGQGLPGYTFGSGTRLTVV.

This clone has just a few counts. The gene calls are TRBV5-5 and TRBJ1-6; possibly TRBD1 for D (5 bases). The CDR3 sequence is 16 residues long. The germline V and J ends were trimmed by 5 bases and 8 bases, with 20 bases remaining between them. CDR1 is SGHKS and CDR2 is YYEKEE in the germline V gene (reference sequence). CDR3 protein: CASSQRPNGGDSPLHF. The CDR3 bases are TGTGCCAGCAGTCAACGTCCAAATGGGGGGGATTCACCCCTCCACTTT.

This sequence joins TRBV19 and TRBJ1-3; D may be TRBD1 (5 bases). The V end was cut by 3 bases, the J end by 3 bases, with 15 bases between. The germline V gene has CDR1 LNHDA and CDR2 SQIVND (reference sequence). The CDR3 contains 16 residues. CDR3 in DNA: TGTGCCAGTAGTATTATGGGGGAAGGCCTTGGAAACACCATATATTTT. Translated, it gives CASSIMGEGLGNTIYF.

The chain is built from TRBV7-2 and TRBJ2-7; D is perhaps TRBD2 (5 bases). V was trimmed by 3 bases and J by 3 bases, leaving 15 bases between them. CDR3 length: 15 residues. Per germline, CDR1 SGHTA and CDR2 FQGNSA. The DNA of the CDR3 is TGTGCCAGCAGCTTTGTAGTGGGTAGCGACTACGAGCAGTACTTC. This encodes CASSFVVGSDYEQYF.

V gene TRBV5-1 combines with J gene TRBJ2-5; tentatively, D is TRBD2 (5 bases). Per germline, CDR1 SGHRS and CDR2 YFSETQ. Trimming removed 4 bases from V and 1 base from J, with 14 bases in between. This CDR3 comprises 15 residues. CDR3: CASSVGAVAQETQYF. CDR3 nucleotides: TGCGCCAGCAGCGTTGGAGCGGTTGCCCAAGAGACCCAGTACTTC.

The chain combines TRBV4-2 with TRBJ2-5, with 10 nucleotides matching TRBD2. CDR1 and CDR2 from the germline V gene are LGHNA and YNFKEQ. V lost 2 bases and J lost 4; bases outside the gene matches: 7. The CDR3 totals 16 residues. The CDR3 sequence is CASSQHSGGVGETQYF. The CDR3 DNA reads TGTGCCAGCAGCCAACACAGCGGGGGGGTAGGAGAGACCCAGTACTTC.

This rearrangement joins TRBV2 to TRBJ2-7; TRBD2 aligns across 13 bases. The CDR3 length is 18 residues. Germline-derived CDR1 and CDR2 are SNHLY and FYNNEI. V lost 2 bases to trimming and J lost 5 bases; unmatched junction nucleotides: 12. The CDR3 DNA sequence: TGTGCCAGCAGTGAAAGAGCACTAGCGGGAGGGGTGATGGACGAGCAGTACTTC. It codes for CASSERALAGGVMDEQYF.

CDR3 region: CASSLYMRRRATNEKLFF. CDR3 in DNA: TGTGCCAGCAGCTTATACATGCGCCGTCGAGCAACTAATGAAAAACTGTTTTTT. This rearrangement joins TRBV7-9 to TRBJ1-4; D gene uncertain. CDR1 is SEHNR and CDR2 is FQNEAQ in the germline V gene (reference sequence). Deletions cut 2 bases from V and 0 bases from J, with 16 bases between. CDR3 length: 18 residues.

The count of this clone is one. The chain links TRBV11-1 to TRBJ2-2; D remains ambiguous. V lost 0 bases to trimming and J lost 2 bases, with 7 bases between them. The CDR3 is 15 amino acids. CDR1 is SGHAT and CDR2 is FQDESV in the germline V gene (reference sequence). The CDR3 DNA is TGTGCCAGCAGCTTAGCAAGCGTCAACACCGGGGAGCTGTTTTTT. Translation gives CASSLASVNTGELFF.

The chain recombines TRBV12-3 or TRBV12-4 with TRBJ1-1; no clear D. Between the trimmed V and J ends, which lost 7 bases and 4 bases, there was a span of 13 bases. The CDR3 extends over 13 amino acids. The CDR3 DNA is TGTGCCAGCAAGTCTAGGTGGTCCACTGAAGCTTTCTTT. Its translation is CASKSRWSTEAFF.

This clone has just a few counts. This chain joins TRBV3-1 (or the pseudogene TRBV3-2) and TRBJ1-2; no reliable D call. V was shortened by 0 bases and J by 8 bases, with 7 bases between the two germline ends. The CDR3 runs 12 residues. CDR1 is LGHDT and CDR2 is YNNKEL in the germline V gene (reference sequence). The CDR3 DNA is TGTGCCAGCAGCCAAGAGGCGTTGGGCTACACCTTC. It is translated as CASSQEALGYTF.

This clone occurred once. The chain employs TRBV25-1 and TRBJ2-7; the D is unclear. CDR1 is MGHDK and CDR2 is SYGVNS in the germline V gene. The V gene lost 2 bases and the J gene lost 5 bases, with 10 bases spanning the gap. The CDR3 is 13 amino acids. The CDR3 DNA reads as TGTGCCAGCAGTGAAGTTACGGTCAACGAGCAGTACTTC. As protein: CASSEVTVNEQYF.

The genes are TRBV5-1 and TRBJ2-5; TRBD2 matches 8 bases. This CDR3 is 15 amino acids long. The germline gives CDR1 SGHRS, CDR2 YFSETQ. The trim removed 1 base at V and 1 base at J, leaving 3 bases unmatched. This chain's CDR3 is CASSLWAGGQETQYF. The CDR3 bases are TGCGCCAGCAGCTTGTGGGCGGGGGGCCAAGAGACCCAGTACTTC.